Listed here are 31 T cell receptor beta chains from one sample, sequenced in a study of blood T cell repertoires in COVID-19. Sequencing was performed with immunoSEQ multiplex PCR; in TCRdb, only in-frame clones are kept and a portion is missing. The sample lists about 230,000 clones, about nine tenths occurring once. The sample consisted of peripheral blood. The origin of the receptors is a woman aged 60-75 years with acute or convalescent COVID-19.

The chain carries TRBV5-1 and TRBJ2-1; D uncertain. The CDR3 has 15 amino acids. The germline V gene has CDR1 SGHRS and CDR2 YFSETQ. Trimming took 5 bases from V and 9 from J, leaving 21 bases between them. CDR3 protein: CASSLQTSTRGEQFF. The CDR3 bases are TGCGCCAGCAGTTTGCAGACTTCTACTCGAGGTGAGCAGTTCTTC.

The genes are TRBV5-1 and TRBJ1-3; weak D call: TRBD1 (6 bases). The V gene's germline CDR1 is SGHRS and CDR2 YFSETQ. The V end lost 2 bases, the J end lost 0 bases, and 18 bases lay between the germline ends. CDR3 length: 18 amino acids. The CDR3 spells CASSLSGRTVTSGNTIYF. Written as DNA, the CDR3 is TGCGCCAGCAGCTTATCCGGACGGACAGTAACCTCTGGAAACACCATATATTTT.

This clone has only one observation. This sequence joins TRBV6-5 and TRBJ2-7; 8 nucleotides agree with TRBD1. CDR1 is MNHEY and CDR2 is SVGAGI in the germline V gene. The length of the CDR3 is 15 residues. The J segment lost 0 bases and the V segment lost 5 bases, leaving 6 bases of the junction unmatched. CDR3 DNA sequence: TGTGCCAGCAGTCCAGGGGGCCCTAACTCCTACGAGCAGTACTTC. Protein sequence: CASSPGGPNSYEQYF.

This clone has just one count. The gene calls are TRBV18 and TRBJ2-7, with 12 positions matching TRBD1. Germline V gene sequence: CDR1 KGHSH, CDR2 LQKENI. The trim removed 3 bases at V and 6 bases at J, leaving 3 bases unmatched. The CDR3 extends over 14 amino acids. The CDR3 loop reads CASSPGQGAGEQYF. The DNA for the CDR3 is TGTGCCAGCTCACCGGGACAGGGGGCTGGCGAGCAGTACTTC.

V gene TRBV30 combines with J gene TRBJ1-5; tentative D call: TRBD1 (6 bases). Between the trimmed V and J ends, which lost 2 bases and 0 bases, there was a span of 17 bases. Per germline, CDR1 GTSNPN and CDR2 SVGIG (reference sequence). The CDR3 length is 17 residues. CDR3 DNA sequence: TGTGCCTGGAGTAACGGACAGATAATTAATAGCAATCAGCCCCAGCATTTT. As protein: CAWSNGQIINSNQPQHF.

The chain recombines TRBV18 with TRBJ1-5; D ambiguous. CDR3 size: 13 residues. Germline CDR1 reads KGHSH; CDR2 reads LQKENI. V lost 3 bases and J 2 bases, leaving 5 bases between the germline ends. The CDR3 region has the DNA TGTGCCAGCTCACCGTCCGGCAATCAGCCCCAGCATTTT. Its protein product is CASSPSGNQPQHF. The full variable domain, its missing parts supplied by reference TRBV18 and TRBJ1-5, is NAGVMQNPRHLVRRRGQEARLRCSPMKGHSHVYWYRQLPEEGLKFMVYLQKENIIDESGMPKERFSAEFPKEGPSILRIQQVVRGDSAAYFCASSPSGNQPQHFGDGTRLSIL.

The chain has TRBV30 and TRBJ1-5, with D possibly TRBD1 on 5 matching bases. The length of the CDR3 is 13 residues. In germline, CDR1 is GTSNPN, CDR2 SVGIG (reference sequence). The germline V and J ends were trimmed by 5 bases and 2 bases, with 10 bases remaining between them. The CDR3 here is CAWGSGGNQPQHF. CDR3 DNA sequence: TGTGCCTGGGGGTCGGGGGGCAATCAGCCCCAGCATTTT.

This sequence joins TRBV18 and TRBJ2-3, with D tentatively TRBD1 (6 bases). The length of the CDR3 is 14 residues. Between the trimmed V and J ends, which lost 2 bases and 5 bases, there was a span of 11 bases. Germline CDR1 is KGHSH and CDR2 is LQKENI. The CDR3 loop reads CASSPGTLRDTQYF. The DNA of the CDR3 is TGTGCCAGCTCACCAGGGACACTTCGAGATACGCAGTATTTT.

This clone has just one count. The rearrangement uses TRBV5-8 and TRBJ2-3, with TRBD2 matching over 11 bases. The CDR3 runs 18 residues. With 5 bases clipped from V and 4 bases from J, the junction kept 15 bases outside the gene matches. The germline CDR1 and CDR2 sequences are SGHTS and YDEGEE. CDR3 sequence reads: CASRNFLGLAGGADTQYF. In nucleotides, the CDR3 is TGTGCCAGCAGAAACTTTCTCGGCCTAGCGGGGGGAGCAGATACGCAGTATTTT. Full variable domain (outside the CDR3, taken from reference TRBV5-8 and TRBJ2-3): EAGVTQSPTHLIKTRGQQATLRCSPISGHTSVYWYQQALGLGLQFLLWYDEGEERNRGNFPPRFSGRQFPNYSSELNVNALELEDSALYLCASRNFLGLAGGADTQYFGPGTRLTVL.

The DNA for the CDR3 is TGTGCCAGCAGCCAGTCTTTGCTAGCGTCAGATACGCAGTATTTT. This encodes CASSQSLLASDTQYF. The chain recombines TRBV14 with TRBJ2-3; D might be TRBD2 (6 bases). This CDR3 is built from 15 residues. Trimming took 3 bases from V and 4 from J, leaving 14 bases between them. Germline V gene sequence: CDR1 SGHDN, CDR2 FVKESK.

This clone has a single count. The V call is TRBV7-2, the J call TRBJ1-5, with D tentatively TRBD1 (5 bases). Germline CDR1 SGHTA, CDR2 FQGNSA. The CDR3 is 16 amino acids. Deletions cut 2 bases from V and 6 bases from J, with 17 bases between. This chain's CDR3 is CASSLRGTGTTQPQHF. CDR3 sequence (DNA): TGTGCCAGCAGCTTAAGGGGAACCGGGACTACTCAGCCCCAGCATTTT.

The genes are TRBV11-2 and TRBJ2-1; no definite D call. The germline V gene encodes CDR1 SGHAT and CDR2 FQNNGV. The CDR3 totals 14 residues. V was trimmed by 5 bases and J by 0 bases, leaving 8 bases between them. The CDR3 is CASSQWSSYNEQFF. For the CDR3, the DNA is TGTGCCAGCAGCCAGTGGAGCTCCTACAATGAGCAGTTCTTC.

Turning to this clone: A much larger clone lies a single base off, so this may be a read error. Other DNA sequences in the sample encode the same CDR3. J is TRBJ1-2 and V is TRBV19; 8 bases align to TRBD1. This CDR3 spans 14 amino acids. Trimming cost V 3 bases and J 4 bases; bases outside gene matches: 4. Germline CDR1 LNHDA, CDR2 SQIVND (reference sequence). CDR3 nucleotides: TGTGCCAGTAGTATCGGACAGGGCACCTATGGCTACACCTTC. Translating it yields CASSIGQGTYGYTF.

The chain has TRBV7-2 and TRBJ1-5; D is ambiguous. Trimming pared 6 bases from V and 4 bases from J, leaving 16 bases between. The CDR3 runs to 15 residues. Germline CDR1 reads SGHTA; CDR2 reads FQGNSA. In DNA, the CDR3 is TGTGCCAGCAGTCGAGACAACGATTTAAATCAGCCCCAGCATTTT. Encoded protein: CASSRDNDLNQPQHF.

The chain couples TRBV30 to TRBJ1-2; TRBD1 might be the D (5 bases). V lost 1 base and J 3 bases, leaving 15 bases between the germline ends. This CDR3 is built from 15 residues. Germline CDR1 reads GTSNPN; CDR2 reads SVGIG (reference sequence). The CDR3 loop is CAWSEHTRGYYGYTF. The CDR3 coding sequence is TGTGCCTGGAGTGAACATACGCGGGGGTACTATGGCTACACCTTC.

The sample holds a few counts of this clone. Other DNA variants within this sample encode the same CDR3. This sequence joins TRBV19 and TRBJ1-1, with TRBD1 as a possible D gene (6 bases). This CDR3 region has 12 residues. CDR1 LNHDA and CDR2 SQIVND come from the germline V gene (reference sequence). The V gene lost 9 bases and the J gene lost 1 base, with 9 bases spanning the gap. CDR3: CASGTRNTEAFF. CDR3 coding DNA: TGTGCCAGCGGGACACGGAACACTGAAGCTTTCTTT.

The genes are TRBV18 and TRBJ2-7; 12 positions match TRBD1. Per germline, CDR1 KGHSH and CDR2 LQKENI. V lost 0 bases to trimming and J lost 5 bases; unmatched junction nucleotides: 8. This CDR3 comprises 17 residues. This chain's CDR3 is CASSPPAGTGGWNEQYF. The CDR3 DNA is TGTGCCAGCTCACCACCCGCGGGGACAGGGGGCTGGAACGAGCAGTACTTC.

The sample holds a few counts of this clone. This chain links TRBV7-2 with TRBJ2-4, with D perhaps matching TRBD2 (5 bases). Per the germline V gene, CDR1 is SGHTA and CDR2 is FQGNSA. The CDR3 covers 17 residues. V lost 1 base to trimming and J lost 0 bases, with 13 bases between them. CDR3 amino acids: CASSLEFTRIAKNIQYF. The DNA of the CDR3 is TGTGCCAGCAGCTTAGAGTTTACTAGAATAGCCAAAAACATTCAGTACTTC.

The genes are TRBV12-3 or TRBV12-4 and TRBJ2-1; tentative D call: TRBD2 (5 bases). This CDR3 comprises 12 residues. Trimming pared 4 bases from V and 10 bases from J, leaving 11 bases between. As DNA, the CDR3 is TGTGCCAGCAGTTCCACTAGATTGGAGCAGTTCTTC. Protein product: CASSSTRLEQFF.

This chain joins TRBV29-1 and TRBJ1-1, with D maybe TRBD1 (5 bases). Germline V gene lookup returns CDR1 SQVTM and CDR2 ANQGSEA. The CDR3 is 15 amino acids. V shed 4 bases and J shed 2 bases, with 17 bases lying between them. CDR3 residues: CSVGPRALSNTEAFF. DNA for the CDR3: TGCAGCGTTGGCCCCAGGGCCCTCTCAAACACTGAAGCTTTCTTT.

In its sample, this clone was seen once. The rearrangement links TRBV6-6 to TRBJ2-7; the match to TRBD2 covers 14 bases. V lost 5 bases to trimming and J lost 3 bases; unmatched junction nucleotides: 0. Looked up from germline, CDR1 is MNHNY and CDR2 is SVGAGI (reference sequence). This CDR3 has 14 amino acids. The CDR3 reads CASSGTSGSYEQYF. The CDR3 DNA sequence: TGTGCCAGCAGTGGGACTAGCGGGAGCTACGAGCAGTACTTC.

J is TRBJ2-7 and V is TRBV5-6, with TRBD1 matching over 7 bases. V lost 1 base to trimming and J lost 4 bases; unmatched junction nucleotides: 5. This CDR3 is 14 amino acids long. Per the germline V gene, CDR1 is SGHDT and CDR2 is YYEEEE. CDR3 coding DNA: TGTGCCAGCAGCTTGCGACAGGGAATGTACGAGCAGTACTTC. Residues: CASSLRQGMYEQYF.

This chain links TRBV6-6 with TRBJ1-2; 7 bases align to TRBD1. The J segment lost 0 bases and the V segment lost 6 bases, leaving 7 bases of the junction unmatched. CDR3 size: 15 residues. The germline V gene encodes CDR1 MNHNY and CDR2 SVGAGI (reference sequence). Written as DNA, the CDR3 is TGTGCCAGCAGGCGCGGGGACAGTGCTAACTATGGCTACACCTTC. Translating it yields CASRRGDSANYGYTF.

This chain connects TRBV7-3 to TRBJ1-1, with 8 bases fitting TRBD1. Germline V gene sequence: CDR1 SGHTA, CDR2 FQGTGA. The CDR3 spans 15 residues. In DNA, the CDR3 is TGTGCGACCCGACGGACAGGGCGAATGAACACTGAAGCTTTCTTT. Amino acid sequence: CATRRTGRMNTEAFF.

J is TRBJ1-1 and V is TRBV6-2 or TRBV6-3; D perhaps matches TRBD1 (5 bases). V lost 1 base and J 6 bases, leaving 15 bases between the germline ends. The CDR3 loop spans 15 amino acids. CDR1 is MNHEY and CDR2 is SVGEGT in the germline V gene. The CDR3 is CASSYYSGERAEAFF. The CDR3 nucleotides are TGTGCCAGCAGTTACTATTCGGGGGAGAGGGCTGAAGCTTTCTTT.

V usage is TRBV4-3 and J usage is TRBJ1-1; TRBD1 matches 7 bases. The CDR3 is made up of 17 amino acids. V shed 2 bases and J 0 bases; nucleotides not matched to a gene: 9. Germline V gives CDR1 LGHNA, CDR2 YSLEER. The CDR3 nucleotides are TGCGCCAGCAGCCAATCAACAGGGGCCCTTATGAACACTGAAGCTTTCTTT. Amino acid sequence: CASSQSTGALMNTEAFF.

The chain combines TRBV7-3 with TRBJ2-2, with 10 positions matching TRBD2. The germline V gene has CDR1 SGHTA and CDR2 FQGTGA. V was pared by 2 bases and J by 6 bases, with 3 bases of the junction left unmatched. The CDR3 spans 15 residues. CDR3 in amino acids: CASSLGTSDSGELFF. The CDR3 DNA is TGTGCCAGCAGCTTAGGGACTAGCGATTCCGGGGAGCTGTTTTTT.

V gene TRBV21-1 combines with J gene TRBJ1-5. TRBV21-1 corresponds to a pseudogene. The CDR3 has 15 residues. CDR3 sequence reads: CASSSLGGDNQPQHF. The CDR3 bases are TGTGCCAGCAGCTCCCTGGGAGGGGACAATCAGCCCCAGCATTTT.

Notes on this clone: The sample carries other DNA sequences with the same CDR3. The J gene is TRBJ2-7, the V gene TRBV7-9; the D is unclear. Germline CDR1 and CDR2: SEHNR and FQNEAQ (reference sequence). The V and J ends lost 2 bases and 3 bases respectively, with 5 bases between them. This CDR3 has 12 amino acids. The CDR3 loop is CASSLSSYEQYF. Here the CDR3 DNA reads TGTGCCAGCAGCTTATCGAGCTACGAGCAGTACTTC. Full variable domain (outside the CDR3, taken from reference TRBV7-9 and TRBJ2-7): DTGVSQNPRHKITKRGQNVTFRCDPISEHNRLYWYRQTLGQGPEFLTYFQNEAQLEKSRLLSDRFSAERPKGSFSTLEIQRTEQGDSAMYLCASSLSSYEQYFGPGTRLTVT.

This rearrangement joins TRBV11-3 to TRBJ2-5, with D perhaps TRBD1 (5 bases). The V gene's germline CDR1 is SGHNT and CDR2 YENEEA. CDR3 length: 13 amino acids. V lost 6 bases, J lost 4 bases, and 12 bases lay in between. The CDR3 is CASRRGRGETQYF. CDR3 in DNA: TGTGCCAGCAGGAGAGGAAGGGGAGAGACCCAGTACTTC.

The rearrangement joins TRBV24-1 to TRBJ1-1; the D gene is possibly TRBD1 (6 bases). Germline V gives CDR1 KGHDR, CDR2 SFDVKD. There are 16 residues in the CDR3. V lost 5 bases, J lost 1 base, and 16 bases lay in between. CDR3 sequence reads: CATSGLTGPKNTEAFF. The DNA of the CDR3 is TGTGCCACCAGTGGACTGACAGGTCCTAAGAACACTGAAGCTTTCTTT.